The rows below give T cell receptor beta chains drawn from one sample of a study of CD8 T cells in ankylosing spondylitis. TCRdb passed the 5' RACE reads through MiXCR, listing each CDR3 protein once. The sample has some 700,000 distinct CDR3 sequences; around a fifth are singletons. Sequencing input: blood, either unsorted or a sorted T cell fraction (not recorded which). The source is a male donor with ankylosing spondylitis. CDR3s include the opening cysteine and the closing phenylalanine or tryptophan. The D gene is left open where the match is weak. Expanded clones are given a class, and other clones once, few, many or no size at all.

v_call	clone_size	d_call	j_call	cdr3_aa	cdr3_nt
TRBV5-1	few	TRBD2	TRBJ2-7	CASSAAGTSDEQYF	TGCGCCAGCAGCGCCGCTGGGACTAGCGACGAGCAGTACTTC
TRBV27	-	-	TRBJ1-1	CASSFNSLMNTEAFF	TGTGCCAGCAGTTTCAACAGTCTGATGAACACTGAAGCTTTCTTT
TRBV5-8	-	TRBD1	TRBJ2-3	CASSKRQGASDTQYF	TGTGCCAGCAGCAAGAGACAGGGGGCCTCAGATACGCAGTATTTT
TRBV4-1	-	-	TRBJ2-2	CASKARGQNTGELFF	TGCGCCAGCAAAGCGAGGGGCCAGAACACCGGGGAGCTGTTTTTT
TRBV2	-	TRBD1	TRBJ1-1	CASSARGGDEAFF	TGTGCCAGCAGTGCCAGGGGGGGGGATGAAGCTTTCTTT
TRBV29-1	-	-	TRBJ2-3	CSVVPRGDTQYF	TGCAGCGTTGTACCCCGGGGAGATACGCAGTATTTT
TRBV5-1	-	TRBD1	TRBJ1-2	CASSRDRSNYGYTF	TGCGCCAGCAGCAGGGACAGGAGTAACTATGGCTACACCTTC
TRBV18	-	TRBD2	TRBJ2-1	CASSPGLARGMDEQFF	TGTGCCAGCTCTCCCGGACTAGCAAGAGGAATGGATGAGCAGTTCTTC
TRBV7-9	few	-	TRBJ1-2	CASSLNALSTGRSGYTF	TGTGCCAGCAGCTTAAATGCTCTTTCGACAGGTCGAAGTGGCTACACCTTC
TRBV7-2	-	-	TRBJ2-5	CASSLVASVGETQYF	TGTGCCAGCAGCTTAGTAGCCTCCGTCGGAGAGACCCAGTACTTC
TRBV20-1	-	-	TRBJ2-7	CSARDFRITYEQYF	TGCAGTGCCAGGGACTTCCGAATAACCTACGAGCAGTACTTC
TRBV6-1	-	TRBD1	TRBJ2-7	CASSTTGNGYEQYF	TGTGCCAGCAGTACGACAGGGAACGGCTACGAGCAGTACTTC
TRBV20-1	many	-	TRBJ1-4	CSVRSPEGRTNEKLFF	TGCAGTGTCCGGTCGCCCGAAGGGAGAACTAATGAAAAACTGTTTTTT
TRBV12-3/TRBV12-4	few	-	TRBJ2-5	CASNPSWGPGETQYF	TGTGCCAGCAACCCGTCCTGGGGACCAGGGGAGACCCAGTACTTC
TRBV20-1	few	-	TRBJ2-1	CSAHGQSGVYNEQFF	TGCAGTGCACACGGACAGTCAGGGGTCTACAATGAGCAGTTCTTC
TRBV20-1	-	TRBD1	TRBJ1-4	CSARDPTGGVANEKLFF	TGCAGTGCTAGAGATCCGACAGGGGGGGTAGCTAATGAAAAACTGTTTTTT
TRBV28	many	-	TRBJ2-1	CASSPIRAEQFF	TGTGCCAGCAGCCCTATACGGGCTGAGCAGTTCTTC
TRBV20-1	-	-	TRBJ2-7	CSASRRLPPEQYF	TGCAGTGCTAGCCGTAGGCTTCCCCCCGAGCAGTACTTC